The 11 T cell receptor beta chains below come from one sample, sequenced in a study of cytomegalovirus exposure and HLA in healthy donors. The primer mix had 60 Vbeta and 13 Jbeta primers. Sequenced by immunoSEQ multiplex PCR; TCRdb stores in-frame clones only, minus some. Of approximately 55,000 clones in the sample, approximately 85% were seen once. Source material: PBMCs. These receptors originate from a boy younger than 18 in good health and CMV-seropositive.

This clone was counted once. The J gene is TRBJ2-1, the V gene TRBV5-1; D is possibly TRBD2 (6 bases). There are 15 residues in the CDR3. Germline V gene data show CDR1 as SGHRS and CDR2 as YFSETQ. Deletions cut 0 bases from V and 4 bases from J, with 11 bases between. CDR3 in amino acids: CASSLGEGGYNEQFF. The DNA for the CDR3 is TGCGCCAGCAGCTTGGGGGAAGGAGGGTACAATGAGCAGTTCTTC.

This chain joins TRBV5-1 and TRBJ1-5, with 7 bases that match TRBD1. Germline CDR1 SGHRS, CDR2 YFSETQ. The CDR3 consists of 15 residues. Trimming cost V 2 bases and J 7 bases; bases outside gene matches: 9. The CDR3 reads CASSFQGQPSQPQHF. CDR3 nucleotide sequence: TGCGCCAGCAGCTTCCAGGGACAGCCGAGCCAGCCCCAGCATTTT. Together with reference TRBV5-1 and TRBJ1-5, the CDR3 gives the full variable domain: KAGVTQTPRYLIKTRGQQVTLSCSPISGHRSVSWYQQTPGQGLQFLFEYFSETQRNKGNFPGRFSGRQFSNSRSEMNVSTLELGDSALYLCASSFQGQPSQPQHFGDGTRLSIL.

This chain links TRBV4-1 with TRBJ1-6; D not resolved. V lost 0 bases and J 6 bases, leaving 15 bases between the germline ends. The germline V gene encodes CDR1 MGHRA and CDR2 YSYEKL. This CDR3 spans 17 amino acids. The CDR3 reads CASSQDPPGWGNSPLHF. Written as DNA, the CDR3 is TGCGCCAGCAGCCAAGACCCTCCGGGATGGGGTAATTCACCCCTCCACTTT.

The J gene is TRBJ2-7, the V gene TRBV6-4, with D maybe TRBD1 (6 bases). This CDR3 is 15 amino acids long. Trimming cost V 9 bases and J 5 bases, with 23 bases left between them. Germline assignment: CDR1 MRHNA and CDR2 SNTAGT. This CDR3 reads CARGTIRGRADEQYF. The CDR3, as DNA: TGTGCCAGAGGAACTATCAGGGGTCGCGCTGACGAGCAGTACTTC.

The rearrangement links TRBV5-1 to TRBJ2-1; TRBD1 might be the D (6 bases). V gave up 2 bases and J gave up 8 bases, with 11 bases separating them. Germline V gives CDR1 SGHRS, CDR2 YFSETQ. This CDR3 is 13 amino acids long. The CDR3 spells CASSFRGRDEQFF. In DNA, the CDR3 is TGCGCCAGCAGCTTCAGGGGTCGGGATGAGCAGTTCTTC.

This clone showed up just once. The chain recombines TRBV9 with TRBJ2-5; D is perhaps TRBD1 (6 bases). This CDR3 spans 16 amino acids. The ends were cut back, 4 bases at V and 5 bases at J, with 21 bases in the middle. Germline loops: CDR1 SGDLS, CDR2 YYNGEE. The CDR3 loop is CASSPAARTDVETQYF. The CDR3 DNA reads TGTGCCAGCAGCCCAGCCGCCCGGACAGACGTGGAGACCCAGTACTTC.

The V call is TRBV27, the J call TRBJ2-7, with 10 bases aligning to TRBD1. The junction had 4 bases not matched to a gene; V was cut back by 5 bases and J by 3 bases. The CDR3 is made up of 14 amino acids. Germline V CDR1 and CDR2: MNHEY, SMNVEV (reference sequence). The CDR3 DNA reads TGTGCCAGCAGTCCTGGGACAGGGGTCTACGAGCAGTACTTC. Translating gives CASSPGTGVYEQYF.

V gene TRBV12-5 combines with J gene TRBJ2-1; weak D call: TRBD2 (5 bases). Germline CDR1 reads LGHNT; CDR2 reads FRNRAP. V was clipped by 6 bases and J by 10 bases, with 10 bases between them. The CDR3 runs 11 residues. As DNA, the CDR3 is TGTGCTAGTGGGTCAAGAGGGGAGCAGTTCTTC. Protein product: CASGSRGEQFF.

The CDR3 spells CASSLSPSGGETQYF. The CDR3 DNA follows: TGTGCCAGCAGCCTCTCGCCCAGCGGGGGAGAGACCCAGTACTTC. The J gene is TRBJ2-5, the V gene TRBV7-6; 8 nucleotides match TRBD2. The CDR3 is made up of 15 amino acids. Germline V lookup: CDR1 SGHVS, CDR2 FNYEAQ. V gave up 5 bases and J gave up 4 bases; unmatched junction bases: 9.

The chain employs TRBV5-6 and TRBJ2-5, with D hard to call. The germline V gene has CDR1 SGHDT and CDR2 YYEEEE. Trimming removed 1 base from V and 2 bases from J, with 6 bases in between. The CDR3 totals 13 residues. The CDR3 here is CASSLFLQETQYF. In DNA, the CDR3 is TGTGCCAGCAGCTTGTTTCTGCAAGAGACCCAGTACTTC.

V usage is TRBV6-6 and J usage is TRBJ1-6, with 9 positions matching TRBD1. The CDR3 is made up of 13 amino acids. Unmatched junction bases numbered 4, after V lost 5 bases and J lost 11 bases. The germline gives CDR1 MNHNY, CDR2 SVGAGI (reference sequence). The CDR3 sequence is CASSTGGQTPLHF. CDR3 nucleotides: TGTGCCAGCAGTACAGGGGGCCAGACACCCCTCCACTTT.